The 9 T cell receptor beta chains reported below all come from one sample, sequenced in a study of beta chain features in type 1 diabetes (dated by TCRdb to about 2018). General findings and caveats noted by the study authors: In all four CD4+ subsets, TCRB CDR3 length was moderately but significantly shorter in type 1 diabetes patients.

The library was built by means of the immunoSEQ multiplex PCR assay. The High Capacity cDNA Reverse Transcription Kit was used to reverse transcribe all of the isolated RNA, meaning that expressed TCRB transcripts were what got sequenced. TCRdb re-hosts the immuneACCESS table, in-frame sequences only. Its copies lack some clones; in the studies checked, an unresolved V gene accounts for under half of them, and the cause for the rest is not known. The sample profile shows under 200,000 clones; around 8.6% of them were found once. The biggest ten clones account for 0.54% of the sample. These receptors' targets are unknown. Input material: central memory CD4+ T cells from blood. The receptors come from a woman between 18 and 29 years old with type 1 diabetes.

This clone has just a few counts. This chain connects TRBV7-2 to TRBJ1-2; D is possibly TRBD1 (5 bases). In germline, CDR1 is SGHTA, CDR2 FQGNSA. The germline V and J ends were trimmed by 0 bases and 5 bases, with 13 bases remaining between them. The CDR3 spans 15 residues. The CDR3 DNA reads as TGTGCCAGCAGCTTAGCGGACACAGCAGGGTATGGCTACACCTTC. Protein product: CASSLADTAGYGYTF. Complete variable domain (other parts from reference TRBV7-2 and TRBJ1-2): GAGVSQSPSNKVTEKGKDVELRCDPISGHTALYWYRQSLGQGLEFLIYFQGNSAPDKSGLPSDRFSAERTGGSVSTLTIQRTQQEDSAVYLCASSLADTAGYGYTFGSGTRLTVV.

The V call is TRBV29-1, the J call TRBJ2-3; D is ambiguous. The CDR3 consists of 13 residues. Germline V gene lookup returns CDR1 SQVTM and CDR2 ANQGSEA. Between the trimmed V and J ends, which lost 3 bases and 2 bases, there was a span of 9 bases. The CDR3 bases are TGCAGCGTTGACGCCAGGTACACAGATACGCAGTATTTT. Its translation: CSVDARYTDTQYF.

In its sample, this clone was seen a few times. The chain carries TRBV5-1 and TRBJ2-3; D may be TRBD2 (6 bases). Germline CDR1 reads SGHRS; CDR2 reads YFSETQ. This CDR3 has 15 residues. V was trimmed by 2 bases and J by 4 bases, leaving 14 bases between them. The CDR3, as DNA: TGCGCCAGCAGCTTCTCCGGGACTTTGGCAGATACGCAGTATTTT. This encodes CASSFSGTLADTQYF.

This clone was seen more than once but under ten times. V is TRBV9 and J is TRBJ1-6, with 8 bases matching TRBD1. The germline gives CDR1 SGDLS, CDR2 YYNGEE. The V gene end was trimmed by 0 bases and the J gene end by 6 bases; junction bases not matched to a gene: 2. The CDR3 has 15 amino acids. The CDR3 DNA follows: TGTGCCAGCAGCGTAGAGGGACAGGCTAATTCACCCCTCCACTTT. Its protein is CASSVEGQANSPLHF.

There are a few counts of this clone. Other DNA sequences of this sample code for an identical CDR3. J is TRBJ2-7 and V is TRBV18, with TRBD1 as a possible D gene (6 bases). This CDR3 is built from 14 residues. The germline V gene has CDR1 KGHSH and CDR2 LQKENI. Trimming stripped 3 bases from V and 0 bases from J, with 9 bases between. The CDR3 coding sequence is TGTGCCAGCTCACCCGGACAGACCTCCTACGAGCAGTACTTC. It specifies CASSPGQTSYEQYF.

The chain is built from TRBV5-4 and TRBJ2-1, with a tentative D call TRBD2 (5 bases). Between the trimmed V and J ends, which lost 0 bases and 13 bases, there was a span of 8 bases. The CDR3 loop spans 11 amino acids. The germline gives CDR1 SGHNT, CDR2 YYREEE (reference sequence). Here the CDR3 DNA reads TGTGCCAGCAGCTTGGAGAGGGTTCAGTTCTTC. This translates into CASSLERVQFF.

This clone was seen more than once but under ten times. V usage is TRBV7-9 and J usage is TRBJ2-3; 9 bases match TRBD2. The CDR3 is 16 amino acids. The ends lost 2 bases at V and 0 bases at J; junction bases unmatched: 3. CDR1 is SEHNR, CDR2 FQNEAQ, per germline (reference sequence). The DNA of the CDR3 is TGTGCCAGCAGCTTACTAGCGGGAAGCAGCACAGATACGCAGTATTTT. It translates to CASSLLAGSSTDTQYF.

V usage is TRBV10-2 and J usage is TRBJ2-3, with 11 bases identical to TRBD1. The germline gives CDR1 WSHSY, CDR2 SAAADI. The V segment lost 3 bases and the J segment 4 bases; nucleotides outside the gene matches: 3. The CDR3 is 15 residues long. This CDR3 reads CASSDRDRGADTQYF. CDR3 coding DNA: TGCGCCAGCAGTGACCGGGACAGGGGGGCAGATACGCAGTATTTT.

This rearrangement joins TRBV19 to TRBJ2-1; 14 nucleotides agree with TRBD2. Germline V CDR1 and CDR2: LNHDA, SQIVND (reference sequence). After removal of 6 bases from V and 9 bases from J, the junction contained 7 bases not matched to a gene. The CDR3 covers 15 residues. CDR3 DNA sequence: TGTGCCAGTAGCCCGACTAGCGGGGGGGTGAGTGAGCAGTTCTTC. Encoded protein: CASSPTSGGVSEQFF.